The present T cell receptor beta chain was sequenced within a study of radiation and T cells in renal cell carcinoma. The time point here: baseline pretreatment blood. The treatment: 15 Gy SBRT to primary tumor, nephrectomy 4 weeks later. Trimming at V came to 4 bases and at J to 7 bases, leaving 7 bases not matched to a gene. The CDR3 is 16 amino acids. Germline CDR1 and CDR2: MGHDK and SYGVNS. This table comes from immunoSEQ multiplex PCR, and its TCRdb copy is limited to in-frame clones, with some not included. The table has about 95,000 clones, 65% to 90% seen once. V usage is TRBV25-1 and J usage is TRBJ2-1; 13 bases are shared with TRBD2. Material: blood, obtained from a patient whose treatment included radiotherapy and nephrectomy. This sequence was found in a man in his fifties or sixties with renal cell carcinoma. CDR3 bases: TGTGCCAGCAGTGCCCTACTAGCGGGGGGGCGAAATGAGCAGTTCTTC. Protein sequence: CASSALLAGGRNEQFF.